The 27 T cell receptor beta chains reported below all come from one sample, sequenced in a study of blood T cell repertoires in COVID-19. Profiled with immunoSEQ multiplex PCR; TCRdb holds only in-frame clones, not every one. The table lists about 63,000 clones, roughly four fifths of them singletons. Sequences were obtained from peripheral blood. The receptors were gathered from a human donor in a cohort sampled during active COVID-19.

This clone is a singleton in its sample. V gene TRBV5-6 combines with J gene TRBJ1-1; 8 bases are shared with TRBD1. The CDR3 is made up of 15 amino acids. The germline V gene encodes CDR1 SGHDT and CDR2 YYEEEE. The V and J ends lost 3 bases and 6 bases, in that order; junction bases with no gene match: 10. CDR3 region: CASSYSGTGSSEAFF. The DNA of the CDR3 is TGTGCCAGCAGCTACTCCGGGACAGGCAGTTCTGAAGCTTTCTTT.

The rearrangement joins TRBV19 to TRBJ1-2; 8 bases agree with TRBD1. The germline V gene has CDR1 LNHDA and CDR2 SQIVND (reference sequence). Unmatched junction bases numbered 6, after V lost 3 bases and J lost 6 bases. The CDR3 is 14 amino acids. In nucleotides, the CDR3 is TGTGCCAGTAGTATTTTTGGACAGGGTAATGGCTACACCTTC. Its translation: CASSIFGQGNGYTF. The full variable domain, with the rest looked up from reference TRBV19 and TRBJ1-2, is DGGITQSPKYLFRKEGQNVTLSCEQNLNHDAMYWYRQDPGQGLRLIYYSQIVNDFQKGDIAEGYSVSREKKESFPLTVTSAQKNPTAFYLCASSIFGQGNGYTFGSGTRLTVV.

The chain uses TRBV11-2 and TRBJ1-6, with 7 bases fitting TRBD1. The V and J ends lost 4 bases and 7 bases, in that order; junction bases with no gene match: 7. This CDR3 comprises 15 residues. CDR1 SGHAT and CDR2 FQNNGV come from the germline V gene. In nucleotides, the CDR3 is TGTGCCAGCAGCTCGTGGGACAGTTCCAATTCACCCCTCCACTTT. Its protein is CASSSWDSSNSPLHF.

CDR3 sequence (DNA): TGTGCCAGTGAACCCGCCTTGGAGACTAGCGGAGAACAAGAGACCCAGTACTTC. It yields the protein CASEPALETSGEQETQYF. This chain links TRBV28 with TRBJ2-5; 9 bases agree with TRBD2. The CDR3 consists of 18 residues. J lost 2 bases, V lost 9 bases, and 19 bases had no gene match. Per the germline V gene, CDR1 is MDHEN and CDR2 is SYDVKM.

The chain has TRBV7-9 and TRBJ1-1; TRBD1 matches at 9 bases. Unmatched junction bases numbered 4, after V lost 5 bases and J lost 3 bases. This CDR3 region has 14 residues. Germline values: CDR1 SEHNR, CDR2 FQNEAQ (reference sequence). The CDR3 DNA reads as TGTGCCAGCAGCCGGACAGGGGACTACACTGAAGCTTTCTTT. This translates into CASSRTGDYTEAFF.

This rearrangement joins TRBV4-3 to TRBJ1-1; D perhaps matches TRBD1 (6 bases). CDR1 is LGHNA and CDR2 is YSLEER in the germline V gene. The CDR3 spans 14 residues. Trimming removed 1 base at V and 7 bases at J, with 13 bases between. Written as DNA, the CDR3 is TGCGCCAGCAGCCAAGTAGGGGGGAGGGATGAAGCTTTCTTT. It encodes CASSQVGGRDEAFF.

The rearrangement joins TRBV13 to TRBJ2-7, with unresolved D. This CDR3 comprises 13 residues. Per germline, CDR1 PRHDT and CDR2 FYEKMQ (reference sequence). V lost 5 bases to trimming and J lost 2 bases, with 10 bases between them. CDR3 coding DNA: TGTGCCAGCAGCCCCTCACTTACCTACGAGCAGTACTTC. Translation: CASSPSLTYEQYF.

This clone has just one count. V gene TRBV11-2 combines with J gene TRBJ2-7; D gene ambiguous. Germline-derived CDR1 and CDR2 are SGHAT and FQNNGV. The V end was cut by 1 base, the J end by 1 base, with 11 bases between. This CDR3 is 15 amino acids long. The CDR3, as DNA: TGTGCCAGCAGCTTAGTTCAGGTTAGGTCCTACGAGCAGTACTTC. This translates into CASSLVQVRSYEQYF.

The CDR3 DNA follows: TGTGCCAGTAGTTCCCCAGGGGAAATCATCTTTGAAGCTTTCTTT. It encodes CASSSPGEIIFEAFF. This chain links TRBV19 with TRBJ1-1, with D tentatively TRBD1 (6 bases). Germline values: CDR1 LNHDA, CDR2 SQIVND (reference sequence). This CDR3 has 15 residues. Trimming removed 5 bases at V and 7 bases at J, with 20 bases between.

The J gene is TRBJ1-3, the V gene TRBV4-3; D remains ambiguous. The ends were cut back, 2 bases at V and 0 bases at J, with 11 bases in the middle. The CDR3 extends over 16 amino acids. Germline CDR1 is LGHNA and CDR2 is YSLEER. The DNA of the CDR3 is TGCGCCAGCAGCCAAAGTTTCCGGGGCTCTGGAAACACCATATATTTT. Translating gives CASSQSFRGSGNTIYF.

This clone was found once. CDR3 sequence: CSVERELAGGGEQYF. CDR3 DNA: TGCAGCGTTGAAAGGGAGCTAGCGGGAGGGGGTGAGCAGTACTTC. This chain uses TRBV29-1 with TRBJ2-7, with TRBD2 matching over 12 bases. CDR1 and CDR2 (germline): SQVTM, ANQGSEA. The CDR3 runs to 15 residues. The J segment lost 7 bases and the V segment lost 2 bases, leaving 9 bases of the junction unmatched.

J is TRBJ1-1 and V is TRBV6-5, with D uncertain. The CDR3 is 15 residues long. CDR1 and CDR2 (germline): MNHEY, SVGAGI. The germline V and J ends were trimmed by 0 bases and 1 base, with 9 bases remaining between them. This CDR3 reads CASSYSQAGNTEAFF. The CDR3 nucleotides read TGTGCCAGCAGTTACTCCCAAGCAGGGAACACTGAAGCTTTCTTT.

The genes are TRBV7-9 and TRBJ1-1; D remains ambiguous. Per germline, CDR1 SEHNR and CDR2 FQNEAQ (reference sequence). The CDR3 sequence is 17 residues long. Trimming cost V 3 bases and J 4 bases, with 21 bases left between them. In nucleotides, the CDR3 is TGTGCCAGCAGCTTCCCGATAGAGGCATTTCTGGTCACTGAAGCTTTCTTT. Translated: CASSFPIEAFLVTEAFF. Variable domain in full (rest from reference TRBV7-9 and TRBJ1-1): DTGVSQNPRHKITKRGQNVTFRCDPISEHNRLYWYRQTLGQGPEFLTYFQNEAQLEKSRLLSDRFSAERPKGSFSTLEIQRTEQGDSAMYLCASSFPIEAFLVTEAFFGQGTRLTVV.

The chain uses TRBV13 and TRBJ2-7, with 9 bases identical to TRBD1. The CDR3 covers 15 residues. CDR1 and CDR2 (germline): PRHDT, FYEKMQ (reference sequence). J gave up 5 bases and V 0 bases, and 5 bases lay outside the gene matches. The DNA of the CDR3 is TGTGCCAGCAGCTTAGGGGGACAGGGTTCCCACGAGCAGTACTTC. Translated: CASSLGGQGSHEQYF.

The J gene is TRBJ2-3, the V gene TRBV5-4, with D possibly matching TRBD2 (6 bases). Germline V lookup: CDR1 SGHNT, CDR2 YYREEE (reference sequence). This CDR3 comprises 15 residues. Trimming shortened V by 1 base and J by 1 base, and 10 bases separated the two germline ends. CDR3 DNA sequence: TGTGCCAGCAGCTTGCTGGGGGAGGGCACAGATACGCAGTATTTT. Translated, it gives CASSLLGEGTDTQYF.

The chain joins TRBV11-2 to TRBJ1-1; TRBD1 might be the D (5 bases). CDR1 and CDR2 from the germline V gene are SGHAT and FQNNGV. With 3 bases removed from V and 4 bases from J, the gap between germline ends came to 15 bases. The CDR3 sequence is 15 residues long. In DNA form, the CDR3 reads TGTGCCAGCAGCTTCACAGGTGTAATGGGCACTGAAGCTTTCTTT. It yields the protein CASSFTGVMGTEAFF.

This chain uses TRBV4-2 with TRBJ1-3, with 7 nucleotides matching TRBD1. Germline trimming cut 3 bases from V and 0 bases from J; bases unmatched to any gene: 5. The length of the CDR3 is 16 residues. From germline, CDR1 is LGHNA and CDR2 YNFKEQ. The CDR3, as DNA: TGTGCCAGCAGCCAGAGACAGGGCTCCTCTGGAAACACCATATATTTT. Its translation: CASSQRQGSSGNTIYF.

The J gene is TRBJ1-6, the V gene TRBV2; D ambiguous. Germline assignment: CDR1 SNHLY and CDR2 FYNNEI. V lost 3 bases to trimming and J lost 4 bases, with 7 bases between them. CDR3 size: 14 residues. The CDR3 loop is CASSDPGYNSPLHF. The CDR3 region has the DNA TGTGCCAGCAGTGATCCGGGATATAATTCACCCCTCCACTTT.

This clone was counted a few times. The genes are TRBV29-1 and TRBJ1-3, with 7 nucleotides matching TRBD1. CDR3 length equals 13 residues. V gave up 5 bases and J gave up 2 bases; unmatched junction bases: 3. The germline V gene encodes CDR1 SQVTM and CDR2 ANQGSEA. The CDR3 nucleotides are TGCAGCGTTACAACAGGGGCTGGAAACACCATATATTTT. Amino acids: CSVTTGAGNTIYF.

The chain carries TRBV5-1 and TRBJ2-7; D is perhaps TRBD2 (6 bases). The germline V and J ends were trimmed by 0 bases and 4 bases, with 17 bases remaining between them. CDR3 size: 16 residues. Germline-derived CDR1 and CDR2 are SGHRS and YFSETQ. In nucleotides, the CDR3 is TGCGCCAGCAGCTTGGATATCCGGGAGACCTTTTACGAGCAGTACTTC. Protein sequence: CASSLDIRETFYEQYF.

The chain employs TRBV18 and TRBJ2-3; D is uncertain. CDR1 is KGHSH and CDR2 is LQKENI in the germline V gene. The CDR3 extends over 14 amino acids. The V end lost 3 bases, the J end lost 6 bases, and 13 bases lay between the germline ends. CDR3 residues: CASSPPAAEDTQYF. The CDR3 DNA is TGTGCCAGCTCACCTCCCGCCGCTGAGGATACGCAGTATTTT.

The chain is built from TRBV5-1 and TRBJ2-2, with 10 bases that match TRBD2. J was trimmed by 7 bases and V by 1 base; bases with no gene match: 10. The CDR3 runs to 17 residues. Germline CDR1 SGHRS, CDR2 YFSETQ. CDR3 DNA: TGCGCCAGCAGCTTGCAGGAGCTAGCGGGGGCGATCGGGGAGCTGTTTTTT. This gives the protein CASSLQELAGAIGELFF.

The CDR3 nucleotides are TGTGCCAGCAGTGACACAGTCATGAACACTGAAGCTTTCTTT. It yields the protein CASSDTVMNTEAFF. The V gene is TRBV6-2 or TRBV6-3, the J gene TRBJ1-1; no firm D call. V lost 5 bases and J lost 0, with 10 bases in between. In germline, CDR1 is MNHEY, CDR2 SVGEGT. The CDR3 consists of 14 residues.

The chain links TRBV7-2 to TRBJ1-2, with 8 bases that match TRBD1. CDR3 length: 15 amino acids. Germline V CDR1 and CDR2: SGHTA, FQGNSA. V shed 6 bases and J 8 bases; nucleotides not matched to a gene: 14. CDR3 nucleotides: TGTGCCAGCAGTCCCGACAGGGGTTCAGTGGGAGGCTACACCTTC. Amino acids: CASSPDRGSVGGYTF.

This clone was counted between two and nine times. The gene calls are TRBV19 and TRBJ2-6; 8 nucleotides align to TRBD1. V dropped 4 bases and J dropped 0; count of bases not matched to a gene: 5. From germline, CDR1 is LNHDA and CDR2 SQIVND (reference sequence). The CDR3 contains 17 residues. CDR3 amino acids: CASSKDREFSGANVLTF. Written as DNA, the CDR3 is TGTGCCAGTAGTAAGGACAGGGAATTCTCTGGGGCCAACGTCCTGACTTTC.

This chain joins TRBV6-5 and TRBJ2-3; D might be TRBD2 (7 bases). CDR3 length: 15 residues. Germline CDR1 and CDR2: MNHEY and SVGAGI. V was trimmed by 0 bases and J by 7 bases, leaving 14 bases between them. The CDR3 nucleotides are TGTGCCAGCAGTTACTCGGGGGCGCGGGGGAATACGCAGTATTTT. Translating it yields CASSYSGARGNTQYF.

This clone was picked up many times. V gene TRBV6-6 combines with J gene TRBJ1-2, with TRBD1 as a possible D gene (6 bases). V was pared by 4 bases and J by 6 bases, with 15 bases between. The CDR3 sequence is 14 residues long. CDR1 and CDR2 from the germline V gene are MNHNY and SVGAGI (reference sequence). The CDR3 DNA reads as TGTGCCAGCAGTTGGGGGCAGACTGACCATGGCTACACCTTC. The encoded protein is CASSWGQTDHGYTF.